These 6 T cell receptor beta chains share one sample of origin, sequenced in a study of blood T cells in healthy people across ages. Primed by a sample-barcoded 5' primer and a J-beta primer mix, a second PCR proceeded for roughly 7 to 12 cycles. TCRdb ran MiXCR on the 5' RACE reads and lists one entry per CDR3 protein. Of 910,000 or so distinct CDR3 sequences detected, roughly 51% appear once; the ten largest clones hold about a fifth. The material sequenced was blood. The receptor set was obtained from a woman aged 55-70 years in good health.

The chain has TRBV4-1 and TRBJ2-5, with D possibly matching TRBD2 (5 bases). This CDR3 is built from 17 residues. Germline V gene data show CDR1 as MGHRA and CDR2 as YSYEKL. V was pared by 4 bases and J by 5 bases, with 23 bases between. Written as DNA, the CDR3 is TGCGCCAGCAGCCCCCCGTTCAGCCGGGGTATTGAGGAGACCCAGTACTTC. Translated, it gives CASSPPFSRGIEETQYF.

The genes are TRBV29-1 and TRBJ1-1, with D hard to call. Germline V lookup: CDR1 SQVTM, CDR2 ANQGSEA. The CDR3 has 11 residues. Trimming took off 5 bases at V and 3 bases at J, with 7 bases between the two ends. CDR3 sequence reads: CSVRWDTEAFF. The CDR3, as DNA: TGCAGCGTTCGTTGGGACACTGAAGCTTTCTTT. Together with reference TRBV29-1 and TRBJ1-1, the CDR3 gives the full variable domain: SAVISQKPSRDICQRGTSLTIQCQVDSQVTMMFWYRQQPGQSLTLIATANQGSEATYESGFVIDKFPISRPNLTFSTLTVSNMSPEDSSIYLCSVRWDTEAFFGQGTRLTVV.

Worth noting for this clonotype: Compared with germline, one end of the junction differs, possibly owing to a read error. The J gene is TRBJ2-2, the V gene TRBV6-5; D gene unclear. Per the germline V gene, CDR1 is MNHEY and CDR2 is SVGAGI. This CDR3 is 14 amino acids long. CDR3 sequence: CACSLMRITGELFF. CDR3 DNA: TGTGCCTGCAGCCTCATGCGGATTACCGGGGAGCTGTTTTTT.

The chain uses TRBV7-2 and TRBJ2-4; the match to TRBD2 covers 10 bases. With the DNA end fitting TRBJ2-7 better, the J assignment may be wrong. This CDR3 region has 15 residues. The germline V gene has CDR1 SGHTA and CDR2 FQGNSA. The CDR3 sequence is CASSYSSGRMYEQYF. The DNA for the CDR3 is TGTGCCAGCAGCTATTCTAGCGGGAGAATGTACGAGCAGTACTTC.

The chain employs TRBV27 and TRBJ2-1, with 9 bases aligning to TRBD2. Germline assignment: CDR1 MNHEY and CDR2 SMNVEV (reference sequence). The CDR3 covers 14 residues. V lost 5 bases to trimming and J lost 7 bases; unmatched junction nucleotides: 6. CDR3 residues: CASSLSGSRNEQFF. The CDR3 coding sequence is TGTGCCAGCAGTCTTAGCGGGAGTCGGAATGAGCAGTTCTTC.

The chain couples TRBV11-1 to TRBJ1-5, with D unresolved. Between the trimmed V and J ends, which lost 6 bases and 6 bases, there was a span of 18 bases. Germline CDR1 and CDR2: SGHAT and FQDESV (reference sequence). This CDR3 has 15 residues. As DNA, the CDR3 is TGTGCCAGCAGTCAAGGAGGGAAAAACGGTCAGCCCCAGCATTTT. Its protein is CASSQGGKNGQPQHF.